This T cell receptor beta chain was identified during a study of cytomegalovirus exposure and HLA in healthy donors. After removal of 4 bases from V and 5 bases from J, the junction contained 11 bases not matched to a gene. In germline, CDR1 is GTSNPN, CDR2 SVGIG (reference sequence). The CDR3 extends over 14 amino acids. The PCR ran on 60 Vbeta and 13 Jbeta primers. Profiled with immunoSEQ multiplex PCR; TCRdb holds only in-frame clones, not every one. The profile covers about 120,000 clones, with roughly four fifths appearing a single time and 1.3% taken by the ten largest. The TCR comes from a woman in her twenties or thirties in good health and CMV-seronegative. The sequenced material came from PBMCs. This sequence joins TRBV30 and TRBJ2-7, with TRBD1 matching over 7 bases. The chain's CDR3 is CAWTADRVVNEQYF. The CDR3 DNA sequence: TGTGCCTGGACCGCCGACAGGGTGGTTAACGAGCAGTACTTC.